What follows are 22 T cell receptor beta chains derived from one specimen sequenced in a study of blood T cell repertoires in COVID-19 (dated by TCRdb to 2020 to 2021). The library was prepared using the immunoSEQ multiplex PCR assay. The source is immuneACCESS, and TCRdb retained only in-frame sequences with V and J called. Part of the clones is not carried over; for the studies checked, unresolved V genes explain less than half of this, and the remainder is unexplained. For this sample the table gives 75,000 or so clones, of which around 80% were detected only once. The top ten clones comprise around 5.3% of the sample. The sequenced material came from peripheral blood. These receptors were obtained from a man between 60 and 75 years old with active or convalescent COVID-19.

The chain combines TRBV4-1 with TRBJ2-7; TRBD1 aligns across 8 bases. CDR1 and CDR2 from the germline V gene are MGHRA and YSYEKL. J gave up 2 bases and V 6 bases, and 6 bases lay outside the gene matches. CDR3 size: 14 residues. CDR3 in DNA: TGCGCCAGCAGTCAATTACAGGGGGCCTACGAGCAGTACTTC. This sequence encodes CASSQLQGAYEQYF.

The V and J genes are TRBV19 and TRBJ2-5; TRBD1 is a possible D gene (6 bases). V lost 7 bases, J lost 0 bases, and 18 bases lay in between. Germline CDR1 is LNHDA and CDR2 is SQIVND (reference sequence). The CDR3 is 16 amino acids. CDR3 in DNA: TGTGCCAGTATCGCAACAGCAGGGGCGTACCAAGAGACCCAGTACTTC. As protein: CASIATAGAYQETQYF.

The chain joins TRBV6-5 to TRBJ2-3; D perhaps matches TRBD2 (6 bases). Germline assignment: CDR1 MNHEY and CDR2 SVGAGI. Between the trimmed V and J ends, which lost 6 bases and 5 bases, there was a span of 18 bases. CDR3 length equals 15 residues. The CDR3 DNA reads TGTGCCAGCAGGGAGGGACTTTTCTCCCAAGATACGCAGTATTTT. Protein: CASREGLFSQDTQYF.

V gene TRBV4-2 combines with J gene TRBJ1-1, with D perhaps matching TRBD1 (6 bases). The CDR3 totals 14 residues. Germline V CDR1 and CDR2: LGHNA, YNFKEQ. V was shortened by 1 base and J by 1 base, with 7 bases between the two germline ends. Here the CDR3 reads CASSQGTANTEAFF. The DNA for the CDR3 is TGTGCCAGCAGCCAAGGGACAGCGAACACTGAAGCTTTCTTT.

The chain is built from TRBV29-1 and TRBJ2-7, with D tentatively TRBD2 (7 bases). The V and J ends lost 3 bases and 5 bases respectively, with 11 bases between them. This CDR3 region has 12 residues. Per germline, CDR1 SQVTM and CDR2 ANQGSEA. CDR3 loop: CSVDGGGDEQYF. CDR3 sequence (DNA): TGCAGCGTTGATGGAGGGGGGGACGAGCAGTACTTC.

J is TRBJ1-1 and V is TRBV7-9; 10 bases map to TRBD1. Germline values: CDR1 SEHNR, CDR2 FQNEAQ (reference sequence). The ends lost 5 bases at V and 5 bases at J; junction bases unmatched: 11. The CDR3 contains 16 residues. CDR3 residues: CASSVLRDRGETEAFF. CDR3 DNA sequence: TGTGCCAGCAGCGTCCTCCGGGACAGGGGAGAGACTGAAGCTTTCTTT.

V gene TRBV11-3 combines with J gene TRBJ1-6; D gene uncertain. The CDR3 covers 15 residues. Germline V gene lookup returns CDR1 SGHNT and CDR2 YENEEA. V dropped 2 bases and J dropped 8 bases, with 13 bases sitting between them. DNA for the CDR3: TGTGCCAGCAGCTTACGTCGACAATCTCATTCACCCCTCCACTTT. Translation gives CASSLRRQSHSPLHF.

The CDR3 bases are TGCAGCGTTGGGGTGGGACTGTCCAACTATGGCTACACCTTC. Protein sequence: CSVGVGLSNYGYTF. This sequence joins TRBV29-1 and TRBJ1-2, with D maybe TRBD1 (5 bases). Trimming stripped 4 bases from V and 2 bases from J, with 14 bases between. CDR1 is SQVTM and CDR2 is ANQGSEA in the germline V gene. The CDR3 loop spans 14 amino acids.

The chain is built from TRBV29-1 and TRBJ1-4; no clear D. The CDR3 length is 13 residues. Between the trimmed V and J ends, which lost 7 bases and 3 bases, there was a span of 12 bases. Germline CDR1 reads SQVTM; CDR2 reads ANQGSEA. In DNA, the CDR3 is TGCAGCGGTGGAGAGGGAGCTAATGAAAAACTGTTTTTT. This codes for CSGGEGANEKLFF. Full variable domain (missing parts from reference TRBV29-1 and TRBJ1-4): SAVISQKPSRDICQRGTSLTIQCQVDSQVTMMFWYRQQPGQSLTLIATANQGSEATYESGFVIDKFPISRPNLTFSTLTVSNMSPEDSSIYLCSGGEGANEKLFFGSGTQLSVL.

V usage is TRBV5-5 and J usage is TRBJ2-5; TRBD1 matches 7 bases. The V gene's germline CDR1 is SGHKS and CDR2 YYEKEE (reference sequence). J gave up 1 base and V 3 bases, and 6 bases lay outside the gene matches. The CDR3 consists of 15 residues. The CDR3 coding sequence is TGTGCCAGCAGCTACCAGACAGGGCCCCAAGAGACCCAGTACTTC. This codes for CASSYQTGPQETQYF.

The V and J genes are TRBV5-4 and TRBJ1-5; D perhaps matches TRBD1 (5 bases). The length of the CDR3 is 15 residues. Germline V gene data show CDR1 as SGHNT and CDR2 as YYREEE (reference sequence). V lost 0 bases to trimming and J lost 7 bases, with 14 bases between them. CDR3 nucleotides: TGTGCCAGCAGCTTGGCCGGCCAGGGTGAACAGCCCCAGCATTTT. Its translation is CASSLAGQGEQPQHF. The full variable domain, completed using reference TRBV5-4 and TRBJ1-5, is ETGVTQSPTHLIKTRGQQVTLRCSSQSGHNTVSWYQQALGQGPQFIFQYYREEENGRGNFPPRFSGLQFPNYSSELNVNALELDDSALYLCASSLAGQGEQPQHFGDGTRLSIL.

The genes are TRBV30 and TRBJ1-5; D perhaps matches TRBD1 (6 bases). V was cut by 4 bases and J by 9 bases, with 16 bases left in between. Germline loops: CDR1 GTSNPN, CDR2 SVGIG (reference sequence). This CDR3 comprises 13 residues. The CDR3 here is CAWMGRGGGPQHF. The CDR3 nucleotides read TGTGCCTGGATGGGTAGGGGGGGAGGGCCCCAGCATTTT.

The V call is TRBV19, the J call TRBJ2-1, with 9 positions matching TRBD1. The germline V gene has CDR1 LNHDA and CDR2 SQIVND (reference sequence). The CDR3 has 15 amino acids. V shed 11 bases, J shed 4 bases, and the junction held 12 bases outside the gene matches. The CDR3 coding sequence is TGTGCCGGGTCGCGGACAGGGGATTCGTACAATGAGCAGTTCTTC. Encoded protein: CAGSRTGDSYNEQFF.

The chain carries TRBV4-2 and TRBJ1-6, with D unresolved. This CDR3 spans 16 amino acids. V lost 0 bases to trimming and J lost 7 bases, with 13 bases between them. Germline lookup yields CDR1 LGHNA and CDR2 YNFKEQ. The CDR3 bases are TGTGCCAGCAGCCAAGAGGCGGGGAGACGAAATTCACCCCTCCACTTT. It translates to CASSQEAGRRNSPLHF.

This clone appeared once. The chain employs TRBV3-1 (or the pseudogene TRBV3-2) and TRBJ2-2; 7 bases agree with TRBD1. Germline-derived CDR1 and CDR2 are LGHDT and YNNKEL (reference sequence). J was trimmed by 6 bases and V by 4 bases; bases with no gene match: 8. This CDR3 is 15 amino acids long. The CDR3 DNA reads TGTGCCAGCAGCCTAGAGGGGGCGAAGGCCGGGGAGCTGTTTTTT. Its translation: CASSLEGAKAGELFF.

The chain has TRBV18 and TRBJ1-5; 8 bases map to TRBD1. V trimming: 3 bases; J trimming: 4 bases; junction bases outside the gene matches: 5. CDR3 length equals 15 residues. CDR1 is KGHSH and CDR2 is LQKENI in the germline V gene. The CDR3 reads CASSPARGLNQPQHF. Here the CDR3 DNA reads TGTGCCAGCTCACCCGCCAGGGGGCTTAATCAGCCCCAGCATTTT.

The chain uses TRBV10-3 and TRBJ1-1; 9 nucleotides align to TRBD1. This CDR3 spans 17 amino acids. Germline CDR1 is ENHRY and CDR2 is SYGVKD. V lost 4 bases to trimming and J lost 2 bases; unmatched junction nucleotides: 11. CDR3 sequence (DNA): TGTGCCATCAGTGGAACAGGGGGCTTAAGGCCAAACACTGAAGCTTTCTTT. Amino acids: CAISGTGGLRPNTEAFF.

This rearrangement joins TRBV7-9 to TRBJ1-1; D is undetermined. Trimming removed 5 bases from V and 2 bases from J, with 15 bases in between. This CDR3 is built from 15 residues. The germline gives CDR1 SEHNR, CDR2 FQNEAQ (reference sequence). CDR3 in amino acids: CASSITGRPNTEAFF. The CDR3 DNA sequence: TGTGCCAGCAGCATCACCGGGAGGCCAAACACTGAAGCTTTCTTT. Full variable domain (rest looked up from reference TRBV7-9 and TRBJ1-1): DTGVSQNPRHKITKRGQNVTFRCDPISEHNRLYWYRQTLGQGPEFLTYFQNEAQLEKSRLLSDRFSAERPKGSFSTLEIQRTEQGDSAMYLCASSITGRPNTEAFFGQGTRLTVV.

The V and J genes are TRBV2 and TRBJ2-1; 11 bases are shared with TRBD2. V lost 5 bases and J lost 5; bases outside the gene matches: 11. From germline, CDR1 is SNHLY and CDR2 FYNNEI. There are 17 residues in the CDR3. The chain's CDR3 is CASSWPLSGGVNNEQFF. The CDR3 nucleotides are TGTGCCAGCAGTTGGCCCCTTAGCGGGGGGGTCAACAATGAGCAGTTCTTC.

A note on this clone: This sample also contains other DNA sequences that code for the same CDR3. The chain has TRBV15 and TRBJ1-1, with a weak D call TRBD1 (6 bases). Trimming shortened V by 2 bases and J by 5 bases, and 12 bases separated the two germline ends. CDR3 length equals 14 residues. The germline gives CDR1 LNHNV, CDR2 YYDKDF (reference sequence). The CDR3 region is CATSRLQGATEAFF. The CDR3 nucleotides read TGTGCCACCAGCAGATTACAGGGAGCGACTGAAGCTTTCTTT.

The V gene is TRBV5-4, the J gene TRBJ2-3; 11 nucleotides align to TRBD2. Per the germline V gene, CDR1 is SGHNT and CDR2 is YYREEE (reference sequence). CDR3 length: 17 amino acids. Losses at the gene ends were 1 base for V and 1 base for J; bases not matched to a gene: 5. The CDR3 bases are TGTGCCAGCAGCTTGTATAGCGGGGGGGCTGGCACAGATACGCAGTATTTT. As protein: CASSLYSGGAGTDTQYF.

This clone was seen more than once but under ten times. J is TRBJ2-2 and V is TRBV5-4, with D possibly matching TRBD2 (6 bases). The length of the CDR3 is 16 residues. CDR1 is SGHNT, CDR2 YYREEE, per germline (reference sequence). V was trimmed by 4 bases and J by 3 bases, leaving 16 bases between them. The CDR3 reads CASSGPSGTHTGELFF. CDR3 sequence (DNA): TGTGCCAGCAGCGGACCATCCGGGACTCACACCGGGGAGCTGTTTTTT.